One sample yielded the 29 T cell receptor beta chains listed below, sequenced in a study of shared clonotypes between healthy human individuals. Here immunoSEQ multiplex PCR was the method, and the copy in TCRdb shows in-frame clones only, minus some. The data hold 450,000 to 600,000 clones, with around 80% observed a single time. The sequenced sample consisted of PBMCs. These receptors were taken from a woman aged 40 to 50 in good health. Some clones in this sample may be carry-over from other donors' samples.

J is TRBJ2-1 and V is TRBV30, with D perhaps TRBD2 (5 bases). From germline, CDR1 is GTSNPN and CDR2 SVGIG (reference sequence). Trimming removed 4 bases at V and 2 bases at J, with 12 bases between. This CDR3 region has 14 residues. The CDR3 nucleotides are TGTGCCTGGATTCGCGGGTATCCCTACAATGAGCAGTTCTTC. As protein: CAWIRGYPYNEQFF.

Turning to this clone: The same CDR3 also results from other DNA sequences found in this sample. Written as DNA, the CDR3 is TGTGCCAGCAGTTTTAGGAGAAACTATGGCTACACCTTC. Protein sequence: CASSFRRNYGYTF. The J gene is TRBJ1-2, the V gene TRBV28; D is unresolved. Trimming left V 3 bases short and J 2 bases short, with 7 bases between. CDR1 is MDHEN and CDR2 is SYDVKM in the germline V gene. CDR3 size: 13 residues.

CDR3 residues: CASSHEKVVELFF. In DNA, the CDR3 is TGTGCCAGCAGCCACGAAAAAGTTGTTGAACTGTTTTTT. The J gene is TRBJ1-4, the V gene TRBV2, with D unclear. The CDR3 runs to 13 residues. Per germline, CDR1 SNHLY and CDR2 FYNNEI. V was trimmed by 6 bases and J by 12 bases, leaving 17 bases between them.

CDR3 residues: CASSQDGGPTEAFF. CDR3 in DNA: TGCGCCAGCAGCCAGGATGGGGGGCCTACTGAAGCTTTCTTT. The chain couples TRBV5-1 to TRBJ1-1; maybe TRBD1 (6 bases). The V and J ends lost 4 bases and 5 bases respectively, with 15 bases between them. CDR1 and CDR2 from the germline V gene are SGHRS and YFSETQ. There are 14 residues in the CDR3. Looking up the rest from reference TRBV5-1 and TRBJ1-1 gives the full variable domain: KAGVTQTPRYLIKTRGQQVTLSCSPISGHRSVSWYQQTPGQGLQFLFEYFSETQRNKGNFPGRFSGRQFSNSRSEMNVSTLELGDSALYLCASSQDGGPTEAFFGQGTRLTVV.

This sequence joins TRBV19 and TRBJ2-5; 8 nucleotides agree with TRBD2. The CDR3 length is 16 residues. J was trimmed by 4 bases and V by 3 bases; bases with no gene match: 10. Germline loops: CDR1 LNHDA, CDR2 SQIVND (reference sequence). CDR3 loop: CASSIRGREVGETQYF. In DNA, the CDR3 is TGTGCCAGTAGTATCCGGGGGCGGGAGGTTGGAGAGACCCAGTACTTC.

The chain uses TRBV11-1 and TRBJ1-1, with 9 bases aligning to TRBD1. This CDR3 contains 16 residues. Germline V gene sequence: CDR1 SGHAT, CDR2 FQDESV (reference sequence). J gave up 1 base and V 5 bases, and 8 bases lay outside the gene matches. CDR3 DNA sequence: TGTGCCAGCAGCCCGGGACAGGGAAGGGAGAACACTGAAGCTTTCTTT. Encoded protein: CASSPGQGRENTEAFF.

J is TRBJ2-7 and V is TRBV6-1; tentative D call: TRBD1 (5 bases). There are 14 residues in the CDR3. Germline V gene lookup returns CDR1 MNHNS and CDR2 SASEGT. V lost 6 bases and J lost 2, with 14 bases in between. CDR3 amino acids: CASRPRQGPYEQYF. The CDR3 region has the DNA TGTGCCAGCAGACCGAGGCAGGGTCCCTACGAGCAGTACTTC.

The chain uses TRBV5-1 and TRBJ2-3; 7 positions match TRBD2. Germline V CDR1 and CDR2: SGHRS, YFSETQ. This CDR3 comprises 15 residues. The junction had 7 bases not matched to a gene; V was cut back by 0 bases and J by 6 bases. The CDR3 DNA reads TGCGCCAGCAGCTTGGACGGCGGGAGTTGGGATACGCAGTATTTT. It yields the protein CASSLDGGSWDTQYF.

This clone occurred a few times. This sequence joins TRBV18 and TRBJ1-2; D remains ambiguous. Trimming removed 5 bases from V and 1 base from J, with 5 bases in between. Germline CDR1 and CDR2: KGHSH and LQKENI. The CDR3 sequence is 12 residues long. In nucleotides, the CDR3 is TGTGCCAGCTCAATGGATAACTATGGCTACACCTTC. Translated: CASSMDNYGYTF.

V and J are TRBV9 and TRBJ2-7, with 8 bases lining up with TRBD2. The trim removed 0 bases at V and 2 bases at J, leaving 4 bases unmatched. Germline V lookup: CDR1 SGDLS, CDR2 YYNGEE. The CDR3 consists of 15 residues. CDR3: CASSVGASGPYEQYF. The CDR3 DNA follows: TGTGCCAGCAGCGTAGGGGCTAGCGGGCCCTACGAGCAGTACTTC.

CDR3 region: CASSWTSGGSYEQYF. In DNA, the CDR3 is TGCGCCAGCAGCTGGACTAGCGGGGGTTCCTACGAGCAGTACTTC. The chain is built from TRBV5-1 and TRBJ2-7; 13 bases fit TRBD2. Germline-derived CDR1 and CDR2 are SGHRS and YFSETQ. The CDR3 runs to 15 residues. J lost 1 base, V lost 3 bases, and 1 base had no gene match.

The V gene is TRBV18, the J gene TRBJ2-5; tentatively, D is TRBD1 (6 bases). This CDR3 comprises 14 residues. The V and J ends lost 1 base and 7 bases respectively, with 13 bases between them. Germline loops: CDR1 KGHSH, CDR2 LQKENI. In nucleotides, the CDR3 is TGTGCCAGCTCACCACGCCAGGGGCGCGGGACCCAGTACTTC. Amino acids: CASSPRQGRGTQYF. Full variable domain (remainder filled in from reference TRBV18 and TRBJ2-5): NAGVMQNPRHLVRRRGQEARLRCSPMKGHSHVYWYRQLPEEGLKFMVYLQKENIIDESGMPKERFSAEFPKEGPSILRIQQVVRGDSAAYFCASSPRQGRGTQYFGPGTRLLVL.

In regard to this clone: At one of its ends the junction is not consistent with the germline gene, which may arise from a read error. V and J are TRBV28 and TRBJ1-1; 9 bases map to TRBD1. Germline values: CDR1 MDHEN, CDR2 SYDVKM. The CDR3 covers 15 residues. The CDR3 region has the DNA TGTGCCGGCAGTTTAAGGGACAGGGATGGTTCTGAAGCTTTCTTT. Translation gives CAGSLRDRDGSEAFF.

This chain uses TRBV11-2 with TRBJ2-5; 8 positions agree with TRBD2. Germline-derived CDR1 and CDR2 are SGHAT and FQNNGV. CDR3 length: 16 residues. J gave up 5 bases and V 5 bases, and 13 bases lay outside the gene matches. As DNA, the CDR3 is TGTGCCAGCAGCCTCCACAGTGGACTAGCTGGCGAGACCCAGTACTTC. It translates to CASSLHSGLAGETQYF.

The chain links TRBV6-1 to TRBJ2-7, with TRBD1 matching over 12 bases. Per the germline V gene, CDR1 is MNHNS and CDR2 is SASEGT. The CDR3 sequence is 15 residues long. J gave up 9 bases and V 2 bases, and 8 bases lay outside the gene matches. The CDR3 loop is CASSEMGTGGVGQYF. CDR3 nucleotide sequence: TGTGCCAGCAGTGAAATGGGGACAGGGGGCGTGGGGCAGTACTTC.

The table lists this clone with a few counts. This rearrangement joins TRBV7-8 to TRBJ1-5; the D is unclear. This CDR3 contains 14 residues. V was trimmed by 1 base and J by 1 base, leaving 5 bases between them. The germline gives CDR1 SGHVS, CDR2 FQNEAQ. The CDR3 is CASSLGPSNQPQHF. The CDR3 coding sequence is TGTGCCAGCAGCTTAGGCCCGAGCAATCAGCCCCAGCATTTT.

Many counts were recorded for this clone. The chain has TRBV10-3 and TRBJ1-4; D is ambiguous. Germline V CDR1 and CDR2: ENHRY, SYGVKD. The CDR3 consists of 12 residues. V dropped 0 bases and J dropped 8 bases, with 4 bases sitting between them. The CDR3 sequence is CAISESYEKLFF. As DNA, the CDR3 is TGTGCCATCAGTGAGTCCTACGAAAAACTGTTTTTT.

The CDR3 reads CASSFAGASGELFF. CDR3 sequence (DNA): TGTGCCAGCAGCTTTGCGGGAGCGTCCGGGGAGCTGTTTTTT. The chain employs TRBV5-4 and TRBJ2-2; TRBD2 matches at 7 bases. The J segment lost 6 bases and the V segment lost 2 bases, leaving 4 bases of the junction unmatched. This CDR3 contains 14 residues. Germline V gene sequence: CDR1 SGHNT, CDR2 YYREEE (reference sequence).

Only one count was recorded for this clone. The V gene is TRBV28, the J gene TRBJ1-2, with 8 bases fitting TRBD1. The CDR3 has 16 amino acids. Germline-derived CDR1 and CDR2 are MDHEN and SYDVKM. V dropped 4 bases and J dropped 3; count of bases not matched to a gene: 10. CDR3 protein: CASSSEKATGDYGYTF. DNA for the CDR3: TGTGCCAGCAGTTCCGAAAAGGCGACAGGGGACTATGGCTACACCTTC.

This clone was seen a single time. The rearrangement uses TRBV7-7 and TRBJ2-2; D remains ambiguous. This CDR3 comprises 16 residues. Germline CDR1 reads SSHAT; CDR2 reads FNYEAQ (reference sequence). V lost 5 bases and J lost 2, with 15 bases in between. The CDR3 DNA reads as TGTGCCAGCAGCCCGCGCCCTCGAGCAAACACCGGGGAGCTGTTTTTT. Its protein product is CASSPRPRANTGELFF.

V usage is TRBV7-6 and J usage is TRBJ2-1; possible D gene TRBD2, 5 bases. CDR1 and CDR2 from the germline V gene are SGHVS and FNYEAQ. The CDR3 consists of 17 residues. V lost 5 bases and J lost 0, with 17 bases in between. CDR3 nucleotide sequence: TGTGCCAGCAGCATTGAGCGGCGTACCTTCTCCTACAATGAGCAGTTCTTC. Its translation is CASSIERRTFSYNEQFF.

A remark on this clone: Germline is not matched at one junction end, which may reflect a read error. The same CDR3 can be traced to other DNA sequences in this sample. The J gene is TRBJ2-3, the V gene TRBV10-2; 10 positions match TRBD2. CDR1 WSHSY and CDR2 SAAADI come from the germline V gene. This CDR3 contains 16 residues. The CDR3 DNA reads TGTGCCAGCAGCCAAGGCCTAGCGGGGGGCACAGATACGCAGTATTTT. As protein: CASSQGLAGGTDTQYF.

This clone appeared once. This chain links TRBV29-1 with TRBJ1-1; 7 positions match TRBD1. Germline V gene data show CDR1 as SQVTM and CDR2 as ANQGSEA. Trimming took 1 base from V and 5 from J; bases not matched to a gene: 7. The length of the CDR3 is 14 residues. CDR3 nucleotide sequence: TGCAGCGTTGAAGTGGGGTCGACAGGGACTGAAGCTTTCTTT. Translating gives CSVEVGSTGTEAFF.

This clone was observed at least ten times. This chain links TRBV7-2 with TRBJ2-2; TRBD2 matches 12 bases. Unmatched junction bases numbered 0, after V lost 5 bases and J lost 5 bases. Germline assignment: CDR1 SGHTA and CDR2 FQGNSA. This CDR3 comprises 14 residues. CDR3 DNA: TGTGCCAGCAGCGGGACTAGCGGGACCGGGGAGCTGTTTTTT. It is translated as CASSGTSGTGELFF. The variable domain in full, with the rest retrieved from reference TRBV7-2 and TRBJ2-2, is GAGVSQSPSNKVTEKGKDVELRCDPISGHTALYWYRQSLGQGLEFLIYFQGNSAPDKSGLPSDRFSAERTGGSVSTLTIQRTQQEDSAVYLCASSGTSGTGELFFGEGSRLTVL.

In its sample, this clone was seen once. V usage is TRBV7-8 and J usage is TRBJ2-1; 13 nucleotides match TRBD2. Trimming took 3 bases from V and 0 from J; bases not matched to a gene: 8. The germline V gene encodes CDR1 SGHVS and CDR2 FQNEAQ. CDR3 length: 19 residues. In nucleotides, the CDR3 is TGTGCCAGCAGCTTCGGACTAGCGGGAGCCAAGAGCTCCTACAATGAGCAGTTCTTC. As protein: CASSFGLAGAKSSYNEQFF.

The chain uses TRBV11-2 and TRBJ2-2; 7 nucleotides line up with TRBD1. V was pared by 0 bases and J by 7 bases, with 11 bases of the junction left unmatched. In germline, CDR1 is SGHAT, CDR2 FQNNGV. CDR3 length: 17 amino acids. CDR3 sequence reads: CASSLEGQTGFGGELFF. The CDR3 coding sequence is TGTGCCAGCAGCTTAGAGGGGCAGACAGGGTTTGGCGGGGAGCTGTTTTTT.

A few counts support this clone. This rearrangement joins TRBV30 to TRBJ2-5; no reliable D call. The germline gives CDR1 GTSNPN, CDR2 SVGIG (reference sequence). The length of the CDR3 is 13 residues. The germline V and J ends were trimmed by 4 bases and 4 bases, with 13 bases remaining between them. The CDR3 loop is CAWNIAWGETQYF. The DNA for the CDR3 is TGTGCCTGGAATATAGCCTGGGGAGAGACCCAGTACTTC.

CDR3 nucleotide sequence: TGTGCCAGTAGTAGGACTAGCGGGAGGGCCTTCGGAGAGACCCAGTACTTC. This translates into CASSRTSGRAFGETQYF. This chain uses TRBV19 with TRBJ2-5; 15 bases match TRBD2. CDR3 size: 17 residues. CDR1 LNHDA and CDR2 SQIVND come from the germline V gene (reference sequence). V shed 4 bases and J 4 bases; nucleotides not matched to a gene: 7.

The chain has TRBV7-9 and TRBJ2-3; no firm D call. Looked up from germline, CDR1 is SEHNR and CDR2 is FQNEAQ (reference sequence). The CDR3 length is 13 residues. V was shortened by 1 base and J by 1 base, with 3 bases between the two germline ends. CDR3 in amino acids: CASSLDGTDTQYF. In DNA, the CDR3 is TGTGCCAGCAGCTTAGACGGCACAGATACGCAGTATTTT.